This T cell receptor beta chain was identified in a study of blood T cell repertoires in COVID-19 (dated by TCRdb to about 2020). At the level of the whole study: Samples covering the acute and convalescent phases of COVID-19 were provided by collaborators in the United States, Italy and Spain. The material from the prospective study consisted of cDNA or gDNA derived from T cells, B-cell-depleted T cells, or PBMCs. Subjects who had been exposed to COVID-19, were actively infected with it, or had recovered from it provided the deeply sampled blood TCRbeta repertoires that made up the dataset. A freely available public database, intended as a resource for researchers studying the immune response to SARS-CoV-2, is where the repertoires were released. Samples came from the ongoing ImmuneRACE study (first 160 participants) plus 1,254 subjects from 6 global collaborators. Nearly every sample came with metadata listing a de-identified subject ID, COVID-19 status, age in years and sex. HLA class I and class II types, where available, came from metadata supplied by the sample provider rather than from assay-based typing. Overall results and qualifications from the work: The amount of clinical and demographic metadata varied by source and participant and was provided uncurated.

The CDR3 covers 15 residues, taking in both the cysteine and the phenylalanine. This entry keeps only the CDR3 DNA: 45 bases, framed from base 1. CDR1 and CDR2 (MRHNA, SNTAGT) derive from the germline V gene. TCRbeta CDR3 regions were amplified from genomic DNA using the immunoSEQ Assay, a bias-controlled multiplex PCR. The original pipeline was this. Nucleated cell counts per sample were estimated from amplification of reference gene primers within the assay. To quantify the absolute abundance of each unique TCRbeta CDR3 rearrangement, sequence reads were collapsed and filtered. Productive Simpson clonality was computed per sample as the square root of Simpson's diversity index over productive rearrangements. The immuneACCESS repertoire file appears here via TCRdb, limited to in-frame rearrangements. These files lack a portion of the clones; in checked studies, under half of the deficit traces to unresolved V genes, and the cause of the others is not known. Clone size and V and J calls were adopted from that table, with D and trimming inferred from the DNA. A total of some 120,000 clones appear in this sample, around 83% of them only once. The ten largest clones add up to 1.3% to 1.5% of the sample.

Collaborating institutions collected whole blood in K2EDTA tubes following their own protocols. For TCRbeta analysis, collaborator samples were shipped as frozen whole blood, as isolated PBMCs, or as DNA extracted from either sample type. Comments on this clone: The target of this receptor is not known. One end of the junction fails to match germline, which may point to a read error.

The chain is made from TRBV6-4 and TRBJ1-5, with 7 bases matching TRBD1. The material sequenced was peripheral blood. The origin of this receptor is a man in his forties or fifties with acute or convalescent COVID-19. For the CDR3, the sequence is CASTDQGDQLQPQHF. The base sequence is TGTGCCAGCACTGACCAGGGGGACCAATTACAGCCCCAGCATTTT.